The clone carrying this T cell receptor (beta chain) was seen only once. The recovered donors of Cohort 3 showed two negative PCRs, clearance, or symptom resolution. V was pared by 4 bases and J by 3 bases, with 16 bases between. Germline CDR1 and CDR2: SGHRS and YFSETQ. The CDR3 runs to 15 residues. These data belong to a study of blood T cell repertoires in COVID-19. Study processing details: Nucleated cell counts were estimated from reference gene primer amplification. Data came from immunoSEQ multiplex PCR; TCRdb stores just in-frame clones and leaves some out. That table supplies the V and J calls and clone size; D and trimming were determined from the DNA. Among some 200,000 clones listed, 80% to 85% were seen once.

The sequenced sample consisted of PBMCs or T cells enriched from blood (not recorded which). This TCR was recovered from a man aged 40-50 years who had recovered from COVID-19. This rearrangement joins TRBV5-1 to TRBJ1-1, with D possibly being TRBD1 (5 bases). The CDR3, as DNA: TGCGCCAGCAGCCCCTTGGGGCGACGCGACACTGAAGCTTTCTTT. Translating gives CASSPLGRRDTEAFF.